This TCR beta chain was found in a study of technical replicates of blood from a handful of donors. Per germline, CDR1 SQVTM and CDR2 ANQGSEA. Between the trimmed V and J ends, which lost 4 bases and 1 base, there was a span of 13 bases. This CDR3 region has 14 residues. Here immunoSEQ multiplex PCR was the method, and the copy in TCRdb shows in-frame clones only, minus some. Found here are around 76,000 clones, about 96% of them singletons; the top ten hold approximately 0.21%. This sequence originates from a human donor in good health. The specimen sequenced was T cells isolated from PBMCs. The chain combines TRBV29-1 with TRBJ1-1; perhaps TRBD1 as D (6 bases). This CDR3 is CSVGAGVGNTEAFF. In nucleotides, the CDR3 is TGCAGCGTTGGGGCAGGGGTAGGGAACACTGAAGCTTTCTTT.